This is a list of T cell receptor beta chains from one sample in a study of technical replicates of blood from a few donors. Measured with immunoSEQ multiplex PCR; TCRdb has only the in-frame clones, and not every one. The sample lists roughly 97,000 clones, about 95% occurring once. Sequencing input: T cells isolated from PBMCs. These receptors all stem from a human donor in good health. Both conserved end residues are trimmed from each CDR3. The order of the fields is V gene, CDR3 protein.

TRBV4-1 | ASSHWNTEAF
TRBV28 | ASRIPGQAYEQY
TRBV28 | ASSGPGRATEAF
TRBV19 | ASSLPRREVLYNEQF
TRBV4-1 | ASSQAGGNNQPQH
TRBV28 | ASSLLRAGQY
TRBV7-9 | ASSPTRVSGTDTQY
TRBV6-6 | ASSSKLNTEAF
TRBV9 | ASSDGTSDVTGELF
TRBV11-3 | ASSRLTGDYEQY
TRBV27 | ASRAGTGTSWTYEQY
TRBV10-2 | ACMQGLTGGYEQY
TRBV29-1 | SVVSAEAF
TRBV9 | ASSVAGREDNEQY
TRBV5-1 | ASSLYSGSHGGELF
TRBV28 | ASSLRWGTHNEQF
TRBV5-8 | ASSVPGGDNYGYT
TRBV19 | ASRTSGRGTGTQY
TRBV6-1 | ASGARVDGYT
TRBV19 | ASSINQYSNQPQH